Presented here are 10 T cell receptor beta chains from one specimen sequenced in a study of blood T cell repertoires in COVID-19. TCRdb's table, derived via immunoSEQ multiplex PCR, lists solely in-frame clones and lacks some. In the table there are 250,000 to 300,000 clones, approximately 86% of which are singletons. Sequencing input: peripheral blood. The receptors were gathered from a woman in her fifties or sixties with COVID-19, enrolled during active disease.

The V and J genes are TRBV24-1 and TRBJ2-3; 12 bases are a match to TRBD2. Unmatched junction bases numbered 8, after V lost 9 bases and J lost 2 bases. CDR1 KGHDR and CDR2 SFDVKD come from the germline V gene. This CDR3 comprises 16 residues. CDR3 DNA sequence: TGTGCCACCTCGGAAGCTAGCGGGAGGGACACAGATACGCAGTATTTT. Encoded protein: CATSEASGRDTDTQYF.

V is TRBV5-5 and J is TRBJ1-5; the match to TRBD1 covers 10 bases. This CDR3 region has 17 residues. From germline, CDR1 is SGHKS and CDR2 YYEKEE (reference sequence). Trimming took 4 bases from V and 1 from J; bases not matched to a gene: 8. DNA for the CDR3: TGTGCCAGCAGCCCGACAGGGGGCCAGTTAAGCAATCAGCCCCAGCATTTT. Translation: CASSPTGGQLSNQPQHF.

The J gene is TRBJ2-3, the V gene TRBV2; D unclear. Germline-derived CDR1 and CDR2 are SNHLY and FYNNEI. The CDR3 is made up of 11 amino acids. V lost 4 bases and J 6 bases, leaving 5 bases between the germline ends. DNA for the CDR3: TGTGCCAGCAGTGTCCGGGATACGCAGTATTTT. It translates to CASSVRDTQYF. Drawing the rest from reference TRBV2 and TRBJ2-3, the complete variable domain is EPEVTQTPSHQVTQMGQEVILRCVPISNHLYFYWYRQILGQKVEFLVSFYNNEISEKSEIFDDQFSVERPDGSNFTLKIRSTKLEDSAMYFCASSVRDTQYFGPGTRLTVL.

The rearrangement joins TRBV5-1 to TRBJ2-3, with 13 bases identical to TRBD2. Germline trimming cut 7 bases from V and 6 bases from J; bases unmatched to any gene: 8. The CDR3 has 15 residues. CDR1 and CDR2 from the germline V gene are SGHRS and YFSETQ. The CDR3 region is CASRRLAGGGDTQYF. DNA for the CDR3: TGCGCCAGCCGGAGACTAGCGGGAGGTGGGGATACGCAGTATTTT.

J is TRBJ2-1 and V is TRBV11-2; 7 nucleotides match TRBD2. This CDR3 is built from 13 residues. CDR1 SGHAT and CDR2 FQNNGV come from the germline V gene. With 5 bases clipped from V and 4 bases from J, the junction kept 2 bases outside the gene matches. Here the CDR3 reads CASSREVYNEQFF. As DNA, the CDR3 is TGTGCCAGCAGCCGGGAGGTGTACAATGAGCAGTTCTTC.

The chain uses TRBV10-3 and TRBJ2-1, with a possible D match to TRBD1 (6 bases). This CDR3 spans 12 amino acids. The ends were cut back, 4 bases at V and 7 bases at J, with 8 bases in the middle. The V gene's germline CDR1 is ENHRY and CDR2 SYGVKD. CDR3 in amino acids: CAISVDRNEQFF. The CDR3 DNA is TGTGCCATCAGTGTAGACAGGAATGAGCAGTTCTTC.

The chain is built from TRBV27 and TRBJ2-3, with 10 positions matching TRBD2. With 6 bases clipped from V and 4 bases from J, the junction kept 7 bases outside the gene matches. Germline V CDR1 and CDR2: MNHEY, SMNVEV (reference sequence). This CDR3 is built from 15 residues. The CDR3 DNA reads as TGTGCCAGCAGCCCATCTAGCGGGAGTTCAGATACGCAGTATTTT. It yields the protein CASSPSSGSSDTQYF.

This chain connects TRBV12-5 to TRBJ2-1; 8 positions match TRBD1. CDR3 length: 15 residues. The V segment lost 4 bases and the J segment 9 bases; nucleotides outside the gene matches: 11. Per germline, CDR1 LGHNT and CDR2 FRNRAP. In DNA, the CDR3 is TGTGCTAGTGGTTCGCGGACAGGGCCTGGGAGTGAGCAGTTCTTC. This sequence encodes CASGSRTGPGSEQFF. The full variable domain, rest sourced from reference TRBV12-5 and TRBJ2-1, is DARVTQTPRHKVTEMGQEVTMRCQPILGHNTVFWYRQTMMQGLELLAYFRNRAPLDDSGMPKDRFSAEMPDATLATLKIQPSEPRDSAVYFCASGSRTGPGSEQFFGPGTRLTVL.

The chain combines TRBV28 with TRBJ1-1, with D tentatively TRBD1 (6 bases). There are 13 residues in the CDR3. With 1 base removed from V and 7 bases from J, the gap between germline ends came to 10 bases. Germline V CDR1 and CDR2: MDHEN, SYDVKM. CDR3 DNA sequence: TGTGCCAGCAGTTTATTAAGAGGGGGTGAAGCTTTCTTT. It yields the protein CASSLLRGGEAFF.

This chain links TRBV29-1 with TRBJ2-2; the match to TRBD2 covers 8 bases. Germline V lookup: CDR1 SQVTM, CDR2 ANQGSEA. The junction had 4 bases not matched to a gene; V was cut back by 6 bases and J by 4 bases. This CDR3 is built from 13 residues. In nucleotides, the CDR3 is TGCAGCGTCGGAAGCGGGGGCACCGGGGAGCTGTTTTTT. This gives the protein CSVGSGGTGELFF.